This T cell receptor (beta chain) is drawn from a study of T cell changes during pregnancy in multiple sclerosis. This CDR3 has 15 residues. CDR1 is MNHNS and CDR2 is SASEGT in the germline V gene. Trimming removed 2 bases at V and 9 bases at J, with 14 bases between. This clone was seen only once. This table comes from immunoSEQ multiplex PCR, and its TCRdb copy is limited to in-frame clones, with some not included. Of about 40,000 clones in the sample, 80% to 90% are singletons; the top ten hold 0.56%. The TCR sequence derives from a female donor with multiple sclerosis, enrolled in a pregnancy study. Sequences were derived from CD4+ T cells from peripheral blood mononuclear cells, sampled before pregnancy. V and J are TRBV6-1 and TRBJ1-6; no clear D. CDR3 nucleotide sequence: TGTGCCAGCAGTGAATCCCCCCCCCGAGGTTCACCCCTCCACTTT. Encoded protein: CASSESPPRGSPLHF.